A single sample gave rise to the 2 T cell receptor beta chains below, sequenced in a study of early T cells in non-severe SARS-CoV-2 infection. TCRdb re-analysed the 5' RACE reads in MiXCR, keeping a single row per CDR3 protein. The sample carries about 79,000 distinct CDR3 sequences, about 13% recorded once. Sequences were obtained from whole blood. Receptor source: an adult who was a healthcare worker with PCR-confirmed SARS-CoV-2 infection or an uninfected control (not recorded which).

V and J are TRBV29-1 and TRBJ2-5, with 8 bases lining up with TRBD2. The germline CDR1 and CDR2 sequences are SQVTM and ANQGSEA. This CDR3 contains 16 residues. Losses at the gene ends were 6 bases for V and 1 base for J; bases not matched to a gene: 13. As DNA, the CDR3 is TGCAGCGTCGGTTTCGGACTAGCTAGTTCCCAAGAGACCCAGTACTTC. It encodes CSVGFGLASSQETQYF.

The chain joins TRBV18 to TRBJ2-7; unclear D gene. This CDR3 spans 16 amino acids. The germline V gene has CDR1 KGHSH and CDR2 LQKENI. The V end was cut by 5 bases, the J end by 0 bases, with 17 bases between. The CDR3 is CASSVGTLKHSYEQYF. The CDR3 DNA reads as TGTGCCAGCTCAGTCGGTACACTTAAACACTCCTACGAGCAGTACTTC.